This T cell receptor (beta chain) was captured by sequencing in a study of T cell repertoires in cytomegalovirus infection. Background on the study: Recently identified HLA-C-restricted and well-studied HLA-B-restricted CMV epitopes were used. Shared public TCR beta signatures pointed to both CMV infection and a matching HLA type.

Trimming removed 6 bases from V and 2 bases from J, with 13 bases in between. CDR1 and CDR2 (germline): MNHEY, SVGAGI. The CDR3 has 15 amino acids. In regard to this clonotype: Antigen: not known.

Via MiXCR, TCRdb re-called the reads, giving one row per CDR3 protein. The sample lists some 920,000 distinct CDR3 sequences; about a third were seen once. This chain joins TRBV6-5 and TRBJ2-2; D remains ambiguous. This receptor was taken from a human donor in good health (CMV status not recorded). Some clones in this sample may be carry-over from other donors' samples. Here the sequenced sample was cultured CD8+ T cells from PBMCs, taken from culture after CMV antigen stimulation. The CDR3 sequence is CASSSIDPNTGELFF. CDR3 bases: TGTGCCAGCAGCTCCATTGACCCTAACACCGGGGAGCTGTTTTTT.